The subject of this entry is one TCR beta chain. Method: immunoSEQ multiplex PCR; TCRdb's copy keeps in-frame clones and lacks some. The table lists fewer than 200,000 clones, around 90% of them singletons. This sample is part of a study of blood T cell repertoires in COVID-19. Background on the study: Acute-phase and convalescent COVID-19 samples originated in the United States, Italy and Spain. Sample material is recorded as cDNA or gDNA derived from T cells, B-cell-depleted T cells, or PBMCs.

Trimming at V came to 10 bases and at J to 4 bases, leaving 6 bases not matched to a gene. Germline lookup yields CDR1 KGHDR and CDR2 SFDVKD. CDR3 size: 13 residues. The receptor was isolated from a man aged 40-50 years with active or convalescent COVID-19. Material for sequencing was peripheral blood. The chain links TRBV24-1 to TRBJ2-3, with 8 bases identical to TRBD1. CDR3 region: CATDREGADTQYF. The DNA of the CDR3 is TGTGCCACGGACAGGGAAGGCGCAGATACGCAGTATTTT.